This entry lists 32 T cell receptor beta chains sequenced from one sample in a study of blood T cell repertoires in COVID-19. Some clones are missing from TCRdb's copy, which holds only in-frame ones; the method was immunoSEQ multiplex PCR. The sample has roughly 130,000 clones, just under 85% seen once; the top ten hold approximately 16%. Sequencing input: peripheral blood. These receptors all stem from a woman between 45 and 60 years old with acute or convalescent COVID-19.

The V call is TRBV5-4, the J call TRBJ2-1; 8 positions agree with TRBD2. J was trimmed by 0 bases and V by 4 bases; bases with no gene match: 6. The length of the CDR3 is 16 residues. Per germline, CDR1 SGHNT and CDR2 YYREEE (reference sequence). CDR3 amino acids: CASSPGGASSYNEQFF. In nucleotides, the CDR3 is TGTGCCAGCAGCCCCGGGGGGGCGAGCTCCTACAATGAGCAGTTCTTC. Combining the CDR3 with reference TRBV5-4 and TRBJ2-1 gives the whole variable domain ETGVTQSPTHLIKTRGQQVTLRCSSQSGHNTVSWYQQALGQGPQFIFQYYREEENGRGNFPPRFSGLQFPNYSSELNVNALELDDSALYLCASSPGGASSYNEQFFGPGTRLTVL.

The rearrangement links TRBV2 to TRBJ2-7; weak D call: TRBD1 (6 bases). The CDR3 is 16 amino acids. Germline CDR1 is SNHLY and CDR2 is FYNNEI. V was shortened by 2 bases and J by 0 bases, with 14 bases between the two germline ends. Here the CDR3 DNA reads TGTGCCAGCAGTGAACTAACACAGGGATACTCCTACGAGCAGTACTTC. Encoded protein: CASSELTQGYSYEQYF.

The J gene is TRBJ1-6, the V gene TRBV12-3 or TRBV12-4; D unclear. CDR3 length equals 13 residues. Trimming stripped 4 bases from V and 7 bases from J, with 8 bases between. CDR3 DNA sequence: TGTGCCAGCAGTTCATCACAGAATTCACCCCTCCACTTT. Translating it yields CASSSSQNSPLHF.

The chain couples TRBV6-5 to TRBJ1-5; D gene uncertain. V gave up 5 bases and J gave up 3 bases, with 8 bases separating them. The germline CDR1 and CDR2 sequences are MNHEY and SVGAGI. The CDR3 totals 13 residues. The CDR3 sequence: CASSNSINQPQHF. The CDR3 DNA follows: TGTGCCAGCAGTAACAGTATCAATCAGCCCCAGCATTTT.

The chain is built from TRBV19 and TRBJ2-1; D is perhaps TRBD1 (6 bases). The germline V and J ends were trimmed by 5 bases and 4 bases, with 12 bases remaining between them. The CDR3 is 14 residues long. Germline V gene sequence: CDR1 LNHDA, CDR2 SQIVND (reference sequence). The CDR3 region has the DNA TGTGCCAGTAGTGTGGCAGGGGTATACAATGAGCAGTTCTTC. This gives the protein CASSVAGVYNEQFF.

This sequence joins TRBV4-2 and TRBJ1-4, with 10 bases matching TRBD1. The CDR3 has 15 amino acids. CDR1 and CDR2 from the germline V gene are LGHNA and YNFKEQ. Losses at the gene ends were 2 bases for V and 8 bases for J; bases not matched to a gene: 5. CDR3 DNA: TGTGCCAGCAGCCAACCCGGGACAGGGGCGGAAAAACTGTTTTTT. As protein: CASSQPGTGAEKLFF.

This clone was detected once. The chain combines TRBV24-1 with TRBJ2-7; possible D gene TRBD1, 6 bases. CDR1 is KGHDR, CDR2 SFDVKD, per germline. V lost 5 bases and J lost 3, with 16 bases in between. CDR3 size: 15 residues. This CDR3 is CATSGRDTGYYEQYF. The CDR3 nucleotides read TGTGCCACCAGTGGCCGGGACACAGGTTACTACGAGCAGTACTTC.

The rearrangement joins TRBV6-5 to TRBJ1-2; no reliable D call. The germline V and J ends were trimmed by 2 bases and 5 bases, with 9 bases remaining between them. The CDR3 has 13 amino acids. Germline lookup yields CDR1 MNHEY and CDR2 SVGAGI. This CDR3 reads CASSYDAGYGYTF. CDR3 sequence (DNA): TGTGCCAGCAGTTACGACGCGGGATATGGCTACACCTTC.

In its sample, this clone was seen many times. The rearrangement joins TRBV11-2 to TRBJ1-2; D unresolved. Germline V gene sequence: CDR1 SGHAT, CDR2 FQNNGV. The length of the CDR3 is 16 residues. Trimming stripped 1 base from V and 1 base from J, with 13 bases between. The CDR3 DNA sequence: TGTGCCAGCAGCTTAGCCCCCGGGATTCTTAACTATGGCTACACCTTC. Its protein product is CASSLAPGILNYGYTF.

V gene TRBV29-1 combines with J gene TRBJ1-1; D may be TRBD1 (5 bases). CDR3 size: 10 residues. The germline V gene encodes CDR1 SQVTM and CDR2 ANQGSEA. Deletions cut 3 bases from V and 8 bases from J, with 7 bases between. The CDR3 nucleotides are TGCAGCGTTGAGGACAAGGAAGCTTTCTTT. This gives the protein CSVEDKEAFF.

V usage is TRBV5-1 and J usage is TRBJ1-4, with a weak D call TRBD1 (5 bases). The V end was cut by 0 bases, the J end by 8 bases, with 14 bases between. The CDR3 has 15 residues. Germline lookup yields CDR1 SGHRS and CDR2 YFSETQ. CDR3 protein: CASSLGSQGREKLFF. For the CDR3, the DNA is TGCGCCAGCAGCTTGGGAAGCCAGGGAAGAGAAAAACTGTTTTTT.

The chain employs TRBV18 and TRBJ2-1, with 11 bases matching TRBD2. Germline V CDR1 and CDR2: KGHSH, LQKENI. Germline trimming cut 4 bases from V and 4 bases from J; bases unmatched to any gene: 3. This CDR3 region has 15 residues. The CDR3 is CASSLRLAGYNEQFF. CDR3 in DNA: TGTGCCAGCTCACTCCGACTAGCGGGGTACAATGAGCAGTTCTTC.

The chain has TRBV5-5 and TRBJ2-3, with TRBD2 matching 7 bases. This CDR3 region has 17 residues. V shed 4 bases, J shed 0 bases, and the junction held 11 bases outside the gene matches. The V gene's germline CDR1 is SGHKS and CDR2 YYEKEE (reference sequence). For the CDR3, the DNA is TGTGCCAGCAGCACCCTGGGCGGGGGAAGGAGCACAGATACGCAGTATTTT. This encodes CASSTLGGGRSTDTQYF.

The CDR3 spells CASSEPRTGGWKTEAFF. CDR3 in DNA: TGTGCCAGCAGTGAACCTCGTACAGGGGGCTGGAAAACTGAAGCTTTCTTT. This sequence joins TRBV6-1 and TRBJ1-1; TRBD1 matches at 9 bases. The germline gives CDR1 MNHNS, CDR2 SASEGT. The trim removed 2 bases at V and 5 bases at J, leaving 12 bases unmatched. This CDR3 contains 17 residues.

The V call is TRBV25-1, the J call TRBJ1-2, with no clear D. This CDR3 region has 14 residues. Per the germline V gene, CDR1 is MGHDK and CDR2 is SYGVNS. The V end lost 2 bases, the J end lost 4 bases, and 11 bases lay between the germline ends. The CDR3 here is CASSESVSSYGYTF. CDR3 sequence (DNA): TGTGCCAGCAGTGAAAGTGTCAGTTCCTATGGCTACACCTTC.

The chain couples TRBV2 to TRBJ2-4; 7 positions match TRBD2. V lost 6 bases to trimming and J lost 4 bases; unmatched junction nucleotides: 9. The CDR3 runs 15 residues. Germline CDR1 is SNHLY and CDR2 is FYNNEI. CDR3 DNA sequence: TGTGCCAGCAGGGGCCTAGCGGAGCCTAAAAACATTCAGTACTTC. It translates to CASRGLAEPKNIQYF.

This chain uses TRBV9 with TRBJ2-1, with D possibly matching TRBD2 (6 bases). V gave up 4 bases and J gave up 9 bases, with 26 bases separating them. The germline CDR1 and CDR2 sequences are SGDLS and YYNGEE. The CDR3 covers 17 residues. The CDR3 protein is CASSKLPRDSHEGEQFF. The CDR3 coding sequence is TGTGCCAGCAGCAAACTACCCCGGGACTCCCATGAGGGTGAGCAGTTCTTC.

The chain links TRBV5-6 to TRBJ1-2; 7 bases line up with TRBD1. Losses at the gene ends were 4 bases for V and 4 bases for J; bases not matched to a gene: 7. This CDR3 is 14 amino acids long. Germline loops: CDR1 SGHDT, CDR2 YYEEEE. CDR3 region: CASSPPTGIYGYTF. The CDR3 bases are TGTGCCAGCAGCCCCCCGACAGGGATCTATGGCTACACCTTC.

This sequence joins TRBV6-2 or TRBV6-3 and TRBJ1-5; TRBD1 matches at 8 bases. Looked up from germline, CDR1 is MNHEY and CDR2 is SVGEGT. There are 15 residues in the CDR3. Trimming cost V 3 bases and J 6 bases; bases outside gene matches: 7. This CDR3 reads CASSYQGARSQPQHF. The CDR3 region has the DNA TGTGCCAGCAGTTATCAGGGGGCGCGTAGTCAGCCCCAGCATTTT.

The rearrangement joins TRBV4-1 to TRBJ2-3, with 8 bases lining up with TRBD2. Germline V gene data show CDR1 as MGHRA and CDR2 as YSYEKL. The CDR3 runs to 15 residues. V lost 4 bases and J lost 4; bases outside the gene matches: 7. CDR3 bases: TGCGCCAGCAGCCCCGGGGCGGGGGGCGCAGATACGCAGTATTTT. This codes for CASSPGAGGADTQYF.

The CDR3 reads CAIWGPNTGELFF. The DNA for the CDR3 is TGTGCCATATGGGGGCCGAACACCGGGGAGCTGTTTTTT. J is TRBJ2-2 and V is TRBV19, with D possibly being TRBD1 (6 bases). Germline values: CDR1 LNHDA, CDR2 SQIVND (reference sequence). Trimming removed 10 bases from V and 0 bases from J, with 9 bases in between. This CDR3 is built from 13 residues.

This clone has just a few counts. The genes are TRBV28 and TRBJ1-2; 7 bases are a match to TRBD1. Germline V gene sequence: CDR1 MDHEN, CDR2 SYDVKM. The ends lost 10 bases at V and 8 bases at J; junction bases unmatched: 10. This CDR3 region has 12 residues. The CDR3 coding sequence is TGTGCCACAATCGACAGGGTGGACGGCTACACCTTC. It encodes CATIDRVDGYTF.

This chain connects TRBV27 to TRBJ1-5, with 7 bases aligning to TRBD1. The CDR3 extends over 16 amino acids. Unmatched junction bases numbered 8, after V lost 5 bases and J lost 1 base. Germline V gene data show CDR1 as MNHEY and CDR2 as SMNVEV (reference sequence). The CDR3 reads CASSPIDRVSNQPQHF. CDR3 in DNA: TGTGCCAGCAGTCCAATCGACAGGGTGAGCAATCAGCCCCAGCATTTT.

V usage is TRBV6-1 and J usage is TRBJ1-2, with 8 bases aligning to TRBD1. Germline CDR1 MNHNS, CDR2 SASEGT. The CDR3 has 16 amino acids. The ends lost 0 bases at V and 4 bases at J; junction bases unmatched: 7. The chain's CDR3 is CASSEAPGGLSYGYTF. The CDR3 DNA sequence: TGTGCCAGCAGTGAAGCCCCAGGGGGCTTGAGCTATGGCTACACCTTC.

This clone was recorded only once. V is TRBV6-5 and J is TRBJ1-5; the D is unclear. The CDR3 loop spans 13 amino acids. Per germline, CDR1 MNHEY and CDR2 SVGAGI. V was trimmed by 8 bases and J by 3 bases, leaving 11 bases between them. In DNA, the CDR3 is TGTGCCAGCCACGCACAGCTCAATCAGCCCCAGCATTTT. Translated, it gives CASHAQLNQPQHF.

The chain's CDR3 is CASSERAGGLNTEAFF. For the CDR3, the DNA is TGCGCCAGCAGTGAGAGGGCAGGGGGTCTGAACACTGAAGCTTTCTTT. The chain links TRBV10-1 to TRBJ1-1, with 7 bases matching TRBD1. The CDR3 is 16 amino acids. Trimming took 2 bases from V and 0 from J; bases not matched to a gene: 6. CDR1 is WNHNN, CDR2 SYGVQD, per germline (reference sequence).

The chain links TRBV19 to TRBJ1-2; D is possibly TRBD1 (5 bases). Germline assignment: CDR1 LNHDA and CDR2 SQIVND (reference sequence). The CDR3 is made up of 13 amino acids. Trimming pared 5 bases from V and 1 base from J, leaving 8 bases between. The CDR3 DNA sequence: TGTGCCAGTAGTCTGACAGATAACTATGGCTACACCTTC. This encodes CASSLTDNYGYTF.

The genes are TRBV6-5 and TRBJ2-7, with 9 positions matching TRBD1. In germline, CDR1 is MNHEY, CDR2 SVGAGI. Trimming took 6 bases from V and 8 from J; bases not matched to a gene: 14. This CDR3 contains 15 residues. Here the CDR3 reads CASRAPGQGRVKQYF. DNA for the CDR3: TGTGCCAGCAGGGCTCCGGGACAGGGTAGGGTTAAGCAGTACTTC.

This clone has more than one count but fewer than ten. This chain links TRBV15 with TRBJ2-1; 10 nucleotides agree with TRBD2. Germline V gene data show CDR1 as LNHNV and CDR2 as YYDKDF (reference sequence). The CDR3 spans 15 residues. Trimming removed 5 bases from V and 9 bases from J; junction bases left unmatched: 10. The CDR3 DNA is TGTGCCACCAGCCTGAACAGCGGGGGGGATGGTGAGCAGTTCTTC. The encoded protein is CATSLNSGGDGEQFF. Full variable domain (rest looked up from reference TRBV15 and TRBJ2-1): DAMVIQNPRYQVTQFGKPVTLSCSQTLNHNVMYWYQQKSSQAPKLLFHYYDKDFNNEADTPDNFQSRRPNTSFCFLDIRSPGLGDTAMYLCATSLNSGGDGEQFFGPGTRLTVL.

V is TRBV6-1 and J is TRBJ1-2, with 7 bases matching TRBD1. The CDR3 runs to 12 residues. Germline CDR1 and CDR2: MNHNS and SASEGT. After removal of 7 bases from V and 8 bases from J, the junction contained 7 bases not matched to a gene. The CDR3 coding sequence is TGTGCCAGCAAAATAGGGGGCGCAGGCTACACCTTC. Translating gives CASKIGGAGYTF.

The chain joins TRBV10-2 to TRBJ2-7, with TRBD2 as a possible D gene (7 bases). Trimming stripped 2 bases from V and 3 bases from J, with 14 bases between. Germline assignment: CDR1 WSHSY and CDR2 SAAADI. This CDR3 comprises 15 residues. CDR3 DNA: TGCGCCAGCAGTGAGATCGGGGGGCTTGTCTACGAGCAGTACTTC. Residues: CASSEIGGLVYEQYF.

The chain recombines TRBV2 with TRBJ1-2; maybe TRBD1 (5 bases). Germline assignment: CDR1 SNHLY and CDR2 FYNNEI. The V end lost 6 bases, the J end lost 0 bases, and 14 bases lay between the germline ends. CDR3 size: 15 residues. Written as DNA, the CDR3 is TGTGCCAGCAGGTTCCAGGGTACTGCTAACTATGGCTACACCTTC. Translating gives CASRFQGTANYGYTF.